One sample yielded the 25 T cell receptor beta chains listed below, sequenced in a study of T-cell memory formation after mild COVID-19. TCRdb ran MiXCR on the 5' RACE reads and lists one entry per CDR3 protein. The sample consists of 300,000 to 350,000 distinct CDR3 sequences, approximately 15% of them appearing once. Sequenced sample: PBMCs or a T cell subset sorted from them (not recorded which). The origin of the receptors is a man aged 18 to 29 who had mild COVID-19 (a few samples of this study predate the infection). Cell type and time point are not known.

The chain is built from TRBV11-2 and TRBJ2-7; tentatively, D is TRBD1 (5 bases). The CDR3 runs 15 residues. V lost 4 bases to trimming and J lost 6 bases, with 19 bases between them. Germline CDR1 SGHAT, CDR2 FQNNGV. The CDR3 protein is CASSSSNIRVREQYV. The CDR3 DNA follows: TGTGCCAGCAGCTCTTCCAATATCAGGGTACGCGAGCAGTACGTC.

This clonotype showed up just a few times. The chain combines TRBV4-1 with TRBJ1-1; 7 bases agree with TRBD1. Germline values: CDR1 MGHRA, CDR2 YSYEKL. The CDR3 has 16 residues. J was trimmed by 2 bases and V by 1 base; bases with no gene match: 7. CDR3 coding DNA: TGCGCCAGCAGCCAAGTGACAGGGTTGGGCAACACTGAAGCTTTCTTT. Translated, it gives CASSQVTGLGNTEAFF.

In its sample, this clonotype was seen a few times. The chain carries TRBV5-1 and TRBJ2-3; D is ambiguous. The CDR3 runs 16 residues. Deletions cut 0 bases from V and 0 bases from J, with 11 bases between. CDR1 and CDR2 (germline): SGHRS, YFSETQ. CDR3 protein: CASSLERYRSTDTQYF. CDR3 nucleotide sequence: TGCGCCAGCAGCTTGGAGAGGTACCGGAGCACAGATACGCAGTATTTT. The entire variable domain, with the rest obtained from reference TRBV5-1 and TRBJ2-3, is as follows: KAGVTQTPRYLIKTRGQQVTLSCSPISGHRSVSWYQQTPGQGLQFLFEYFSETQRNKGNFPGRFSGRQFSNSRSEMNVSTLELGDSALYLCASSLERYRSTDTQYFGPGTRLTVL.

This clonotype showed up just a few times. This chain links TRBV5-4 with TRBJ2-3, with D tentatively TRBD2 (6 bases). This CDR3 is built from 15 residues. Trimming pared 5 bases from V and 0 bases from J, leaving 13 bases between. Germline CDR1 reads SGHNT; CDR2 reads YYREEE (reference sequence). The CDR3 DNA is TGTGCCAGCAGAGACAGCGGGCCTAGCACAGATACGCAGTATTTT. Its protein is CASRDSGPSTDTQYF.

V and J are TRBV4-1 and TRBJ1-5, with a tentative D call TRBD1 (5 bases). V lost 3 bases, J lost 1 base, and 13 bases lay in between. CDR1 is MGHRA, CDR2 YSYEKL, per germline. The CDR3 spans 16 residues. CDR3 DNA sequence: TGCGCCAGCAGCCAGTGGGGGGAAGGGAGCAATCAGCCCCAGCATTTT. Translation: CASSQWGEGSNQPQHF.

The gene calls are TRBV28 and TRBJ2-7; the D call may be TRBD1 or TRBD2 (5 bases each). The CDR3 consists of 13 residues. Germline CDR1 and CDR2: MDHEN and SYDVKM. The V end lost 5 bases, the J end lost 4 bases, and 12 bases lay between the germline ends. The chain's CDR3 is CASSPGTGYEQYV. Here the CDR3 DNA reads TGTGCCAGCAGTCCCGGGACCGGATACGAGCAGTACGTC.

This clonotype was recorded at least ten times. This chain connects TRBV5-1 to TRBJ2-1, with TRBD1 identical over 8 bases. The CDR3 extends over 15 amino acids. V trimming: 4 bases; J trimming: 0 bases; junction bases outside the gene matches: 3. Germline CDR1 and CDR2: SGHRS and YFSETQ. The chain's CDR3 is CASSNRGSSYNEQFF. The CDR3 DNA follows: TGCGCCAGCAGCAACAGGGGGAGCTCCTACAATGAGCAGTTCTTC.

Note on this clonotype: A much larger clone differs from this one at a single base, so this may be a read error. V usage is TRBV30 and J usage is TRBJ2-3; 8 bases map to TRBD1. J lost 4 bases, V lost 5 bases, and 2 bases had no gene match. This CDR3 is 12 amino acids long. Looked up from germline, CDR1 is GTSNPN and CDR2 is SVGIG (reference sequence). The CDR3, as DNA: TGTGCCTGGGGACAGGGACCAGATACGCAGTATTTT. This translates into CAWGQGPDTQYF.

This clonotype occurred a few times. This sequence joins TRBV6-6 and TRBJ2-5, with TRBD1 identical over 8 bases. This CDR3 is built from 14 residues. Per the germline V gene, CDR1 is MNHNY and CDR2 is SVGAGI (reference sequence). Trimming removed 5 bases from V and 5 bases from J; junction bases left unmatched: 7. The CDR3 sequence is CASSDRGRSETQYF. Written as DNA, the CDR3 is TGTGCCAGCAGTGACAGGGGCCGCTCGGAGACCCAGTACTTC.

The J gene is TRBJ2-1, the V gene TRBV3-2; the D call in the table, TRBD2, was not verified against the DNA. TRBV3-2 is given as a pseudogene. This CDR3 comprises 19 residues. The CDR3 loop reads CASSLPLGGGATLYNEQLF. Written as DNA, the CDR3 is TGTGCCAGCAGCCTGCCCTTGGGCGGGGGGGCCACACTATACAATGAGCAGTTATTC.

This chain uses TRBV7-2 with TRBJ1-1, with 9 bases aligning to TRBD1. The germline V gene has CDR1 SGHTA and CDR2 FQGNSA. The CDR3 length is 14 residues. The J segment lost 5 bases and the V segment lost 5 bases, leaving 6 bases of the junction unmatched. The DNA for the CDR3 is TGTGCCAGCAGCCGTCAGACAGGGGGGACTGAAGCTTTCTTT. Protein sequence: CASSRQTGGTEAFF.

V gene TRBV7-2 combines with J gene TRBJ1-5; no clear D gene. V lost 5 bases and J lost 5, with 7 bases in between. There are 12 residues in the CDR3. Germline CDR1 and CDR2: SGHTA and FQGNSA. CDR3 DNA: TGTGCCAGCAGCCCTGATTATCAGCCCCAGCATTTT. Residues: CASSPDYQPQHF. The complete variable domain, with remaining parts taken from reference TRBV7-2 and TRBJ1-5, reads GAGVSQSPSNKVTEKGKDVELRCDPISGHTALYWYRQSLGQGLEFLIYFQGNSAPDKSGLPSDRFSAERTGGSVSTLTIQRTQQEDSAVYLCASSPDYQPQHFGDGTRLSIL.

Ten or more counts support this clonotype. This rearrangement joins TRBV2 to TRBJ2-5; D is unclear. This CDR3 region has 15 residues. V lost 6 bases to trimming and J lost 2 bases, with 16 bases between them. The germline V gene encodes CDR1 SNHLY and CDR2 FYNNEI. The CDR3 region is CASSESYRPQETQYF. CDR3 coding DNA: TGTGCCAGCAGCGAATCGTATCGACCGCAAGAGACCCAGTACTTC.

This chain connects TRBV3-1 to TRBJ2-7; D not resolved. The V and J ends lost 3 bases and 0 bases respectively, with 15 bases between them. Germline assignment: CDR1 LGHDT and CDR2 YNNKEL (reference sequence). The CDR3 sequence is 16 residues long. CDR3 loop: CASSHVSRVNSYEQYV. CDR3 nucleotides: TGTGCCAGCAGCCATGTTTCTCGGGTGAACTCCTACGAGCAGTACGTC.

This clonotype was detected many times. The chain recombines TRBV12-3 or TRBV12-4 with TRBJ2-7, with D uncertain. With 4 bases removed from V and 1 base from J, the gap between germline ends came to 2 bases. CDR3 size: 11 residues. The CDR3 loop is CASSWSYEQYF. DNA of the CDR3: TGTGCCAGCAGTTGGTCCTACGAGCAGTACTTC.

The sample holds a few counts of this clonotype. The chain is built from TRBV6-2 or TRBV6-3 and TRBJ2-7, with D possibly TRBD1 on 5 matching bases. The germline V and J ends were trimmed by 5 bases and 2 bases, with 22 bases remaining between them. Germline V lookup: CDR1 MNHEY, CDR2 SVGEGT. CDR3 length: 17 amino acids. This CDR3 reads CASSHAADRFRPYEQYV. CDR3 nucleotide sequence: TGTGCCAGCAGTCATGCTGCCGACAGATTCCGACCCTACGAGCAGTACGTC.

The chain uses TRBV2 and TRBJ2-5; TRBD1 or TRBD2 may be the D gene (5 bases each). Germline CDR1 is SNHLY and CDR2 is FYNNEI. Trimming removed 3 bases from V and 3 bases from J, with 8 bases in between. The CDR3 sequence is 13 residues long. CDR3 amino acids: CASSELGEETQYF. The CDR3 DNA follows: TGTGCCAGCAGTGAGTTGGGGGAAGAGACCCAGTACTTC.

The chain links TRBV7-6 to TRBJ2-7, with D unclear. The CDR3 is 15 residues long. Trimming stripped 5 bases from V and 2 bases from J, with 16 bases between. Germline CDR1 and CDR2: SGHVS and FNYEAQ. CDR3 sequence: CASSLYKSRTYEQYF. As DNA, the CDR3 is TGTGCCAGCAGCCTATATAAATCACGAACCTACGAGCAGTACTTC.

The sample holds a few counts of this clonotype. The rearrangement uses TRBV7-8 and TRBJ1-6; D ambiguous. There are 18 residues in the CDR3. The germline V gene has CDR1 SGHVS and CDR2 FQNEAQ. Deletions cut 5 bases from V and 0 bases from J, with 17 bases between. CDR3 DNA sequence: TGTGCCAGCAGCGTCCCCCTTCAGGAAAGCTCCTATAATTCACCCCTCCACTTT. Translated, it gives CASSVPLQESSYNSPLHF.

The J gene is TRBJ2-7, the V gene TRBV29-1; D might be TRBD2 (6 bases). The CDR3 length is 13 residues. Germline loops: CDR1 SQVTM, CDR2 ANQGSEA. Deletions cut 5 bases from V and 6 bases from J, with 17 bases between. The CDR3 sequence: CSVRGGISGEQYF. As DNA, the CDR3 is TGCAGCGTTCGGGGAGGTATAAGCGGCGAGCAGTACTTC.

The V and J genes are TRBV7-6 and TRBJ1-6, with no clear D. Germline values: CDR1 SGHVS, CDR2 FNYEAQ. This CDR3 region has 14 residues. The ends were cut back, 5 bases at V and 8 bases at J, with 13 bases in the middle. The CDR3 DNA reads TGTGCCAGCAGCCAGCGGCAGCTATATTCACCCCTCCACTTT. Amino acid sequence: CASSQRQLYSPLHF.

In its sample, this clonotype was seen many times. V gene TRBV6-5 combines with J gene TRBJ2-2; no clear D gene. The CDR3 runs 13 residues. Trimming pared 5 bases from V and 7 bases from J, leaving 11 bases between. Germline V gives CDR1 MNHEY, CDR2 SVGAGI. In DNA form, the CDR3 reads TGTGCCAGCAGTCCAGGCATTAACGGGGAGCTGTTTTTT. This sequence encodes CASSPGINGELFF.

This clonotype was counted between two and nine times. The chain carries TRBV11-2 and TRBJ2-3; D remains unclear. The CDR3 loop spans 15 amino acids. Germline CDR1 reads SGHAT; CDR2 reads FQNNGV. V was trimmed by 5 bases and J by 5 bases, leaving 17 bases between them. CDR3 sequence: CASSPTDPRKDTQYF. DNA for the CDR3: TGTGCCAGCAGCCCGACTGACCCGAGGAAAGATACGCAGTATTTT.

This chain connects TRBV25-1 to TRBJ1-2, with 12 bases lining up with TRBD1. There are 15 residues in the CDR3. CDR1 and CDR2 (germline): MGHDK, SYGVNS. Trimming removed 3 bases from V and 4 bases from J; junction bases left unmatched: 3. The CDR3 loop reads CASSEGTGGAYGYTF. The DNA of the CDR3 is TGTGCCAGCAGTGAGGGGACAGGGGGCGCCTATGGCTACACCTTC.

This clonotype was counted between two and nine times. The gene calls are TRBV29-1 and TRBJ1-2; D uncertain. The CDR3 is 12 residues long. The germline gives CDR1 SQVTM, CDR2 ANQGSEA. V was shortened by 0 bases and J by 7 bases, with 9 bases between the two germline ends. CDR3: CSVEEDTGGYTF. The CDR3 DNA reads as TGCAGCGTTGAAGAAGATACGGGTGGCTACACCTTC. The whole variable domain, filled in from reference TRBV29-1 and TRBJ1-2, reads SAVISQKPSRDICQRGTSLTIQCQVDSQVTMMFWYRQQPGQSLTLIATANQGSEATYESGFVIDKFPISRPNLTFSTLTVSNMSPEDSSIYLCSVEEDTGGYTFGSGTRLTVV.